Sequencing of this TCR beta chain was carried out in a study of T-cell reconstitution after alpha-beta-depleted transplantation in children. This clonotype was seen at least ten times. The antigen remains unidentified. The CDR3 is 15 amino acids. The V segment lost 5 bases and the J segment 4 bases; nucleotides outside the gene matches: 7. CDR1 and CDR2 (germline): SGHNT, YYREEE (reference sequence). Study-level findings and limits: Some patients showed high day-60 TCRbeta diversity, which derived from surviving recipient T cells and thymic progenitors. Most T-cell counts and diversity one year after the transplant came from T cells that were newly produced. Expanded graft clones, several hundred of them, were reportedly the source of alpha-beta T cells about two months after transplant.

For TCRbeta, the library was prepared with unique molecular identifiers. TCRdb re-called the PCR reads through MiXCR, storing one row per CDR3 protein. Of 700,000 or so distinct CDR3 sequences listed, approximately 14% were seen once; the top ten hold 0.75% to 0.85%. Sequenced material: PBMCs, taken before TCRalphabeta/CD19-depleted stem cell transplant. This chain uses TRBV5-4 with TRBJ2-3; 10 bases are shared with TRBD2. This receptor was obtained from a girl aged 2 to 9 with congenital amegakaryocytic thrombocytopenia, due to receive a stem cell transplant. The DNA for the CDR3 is TGTGCCAGCAGACCTGGGACTAGCGTTGCAGATACGCAGTATTTT. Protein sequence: CASRPGTSVADTQYF.